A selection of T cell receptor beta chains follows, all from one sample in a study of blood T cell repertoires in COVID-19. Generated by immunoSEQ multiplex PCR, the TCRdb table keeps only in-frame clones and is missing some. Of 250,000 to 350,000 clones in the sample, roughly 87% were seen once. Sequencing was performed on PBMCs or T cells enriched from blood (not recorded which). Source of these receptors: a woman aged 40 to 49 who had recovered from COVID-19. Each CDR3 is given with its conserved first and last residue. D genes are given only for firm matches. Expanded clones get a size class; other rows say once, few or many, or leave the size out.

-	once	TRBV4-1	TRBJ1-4	TGCGCCAGCAGCCAAGGGGTGGCGAGGTCCCTTAATGAAAAACTGTTTTTT	CASSQGVARSLNEKLFF
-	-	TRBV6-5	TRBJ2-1	TGTGCCAGCAGTCAGACAGGGAGGAATGAGCAGTTCTTC	CASSQTGRNEQFF
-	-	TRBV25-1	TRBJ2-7	TGTGCCAGCAGTGAATCTCCGGAAGACTACCAACCCTACGAGCAGTACTTC	CASSESPEDYQPYEQYF
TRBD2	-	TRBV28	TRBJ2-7	TGTGCCAGCAGCAAAAAAAAACCCGGGACTAGCGGGAGTTCTTCCTACGAGCAGTACTTC	CASSKKKPGTSGSSSYEQYF
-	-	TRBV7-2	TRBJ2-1	TGTGCCACAGAACCCCTGGCGGGACTGACGGATGAGCAGTTCTTC	CATEPLAGLTDEQFF
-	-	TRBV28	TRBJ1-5	TGTGCCAGCAGGGCTGGTCAGCCCCAGCATTTT	CASRAGQPQHF
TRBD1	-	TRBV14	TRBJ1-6	TGTGCCAGCAGCCGGACAGGGGTTCTAGGTTCACCCCTCCACTTT	CASSRTGVLGSPLHF
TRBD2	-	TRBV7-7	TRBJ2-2	TGTGCTAGCAGCCCATCTAGCGGGAGGGCGGGCACCGGGGAGCTGTTTTTT	CASSPSSGRAGTGELFF
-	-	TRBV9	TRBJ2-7	TGTGCCAGCAGCTCCTCCCCCTATCCGGGGTGGTTCGGGGACGAGCAGTACTTC	CASSSSPYPGWFGDEQYF
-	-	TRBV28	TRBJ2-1	TGTGCCAGCAGCAATTTACGTGCGGGGTCCTACAATGAGCAGTTCTTC	CASSNLRAGSYNEQFF
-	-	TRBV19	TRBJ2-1	TGTGCCAGTAGTATTGGGGGGAATATTTACAATGAGCAGTTCTTC	CASSIGGNIYNEQFF
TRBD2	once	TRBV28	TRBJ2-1	TGTGCCAGCACCCCTGGGGGGGGAAGCGATGAGCAGTTCTTC	CASTPGGGSDEQFF
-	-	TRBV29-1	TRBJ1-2	TGCAGCGTTGAACGGGGGGGCGGCTACACCTTC	CSVERGGGYTF
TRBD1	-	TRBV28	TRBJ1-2	TGTGCCAGCAGTGATACAGGGGGCAGGATCTATGGCTACACCTTC	CASSDTGGRIYGYTF
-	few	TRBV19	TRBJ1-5	TGTGCCAGTACCGAACAGGGAGATTGGGGTCAGCCCCAGCATTTT	CASTEQGDWGQPQHF
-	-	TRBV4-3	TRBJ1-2	TGCGCCAGCAGCCAAGATTTCCAATCCTATGGCTACACCTTC	CASSQDFQSYGYTF
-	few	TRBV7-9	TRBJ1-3	TGTGCCAGCAGCTTAGCCAGGGTGTCCGGAAACACCATATATTTT	CASSLARVSGNTIYF
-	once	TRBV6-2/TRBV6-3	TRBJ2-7	TGTGCCAGCAGTTACTCGTATCCGGGGACAATCTACGAGCAGTACTTC	CASSYSYPGTIYEQYF
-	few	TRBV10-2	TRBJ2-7	TGCGCCAGCAGTGATGGGGACTTGACCTACGAGCAGTACTTC	CASSDGDLTYEQYF
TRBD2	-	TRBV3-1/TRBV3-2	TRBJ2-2	TGTGCCAGCAGCCGGGGGACTAGAAACACCGGGGAGCTGTTTTTT	CASSRGTRNTGELFF
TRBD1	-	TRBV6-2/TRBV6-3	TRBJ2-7	TGTGCCAGCAGTTTGAACAGGGGCTACGAGCAGTACTTC	CASSLNRGYEQYF
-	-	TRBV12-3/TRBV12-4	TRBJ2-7	TGTGCCAGCAGTTTCGGCGCTCGACTAGAGCAGTACTTC	CASSFGARLEQYF
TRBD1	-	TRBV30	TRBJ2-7	TGTGCCTGGAGTGACCCCTTTGGACAGGGCGAGTACGAGCAGTACTTC	CAWSDPFGQGEYEQYF
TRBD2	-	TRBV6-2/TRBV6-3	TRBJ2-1	TGTGCCAGCAGTCCCAGGGGACTAGCGGGAGGCTCCTACAATGAGCAGTTCTTC	CASSPRGLAGGSYNEQFF
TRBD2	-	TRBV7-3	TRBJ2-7	TGTGCCAGCAGCTTAGCTCCAGCGGGAGACAGGGAGCAGTACTTC	CASSLAPAGDREQYF
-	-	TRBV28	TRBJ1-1	TGTGCCAGCAGTACTACAGGGCGTACTGAAGCTTTCTTT	CASSTTGRTEAFF
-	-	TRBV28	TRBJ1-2	TGTGCCAGCAGTTCCCATTATGGCTACACCTTC	CASSSHYGYTF
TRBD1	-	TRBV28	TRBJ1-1	TGTGCCAGCAGCCCCCCCTTCGGACAGGGAAAAGCTGAAGCTTTCTTT	CASSPPFGQGKAEAFF
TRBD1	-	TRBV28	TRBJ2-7	TGTGCCAGCCGCTCCCCGGGACAGGGGGCGAGGGAGCAGTACTTC	CASRSPGQGAREQYF
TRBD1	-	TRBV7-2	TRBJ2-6	TGTGCCAGCAGCTTACAGGGGGCTGGGGCCAACGTCCTGACTTTC	CASSLQGAGANVLTF
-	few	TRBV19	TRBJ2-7	TGTGCCAGTAGTACGGACACAGAGTTTGGGAACGAGCAGTACTTC	CASSTDTEFGNEQYF
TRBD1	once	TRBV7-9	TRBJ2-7	TGTGCCAGCAGCTCTCGACAGGGGGTAACCTACGAGCAGTACTTC	CASSSRQGVTYEQYF
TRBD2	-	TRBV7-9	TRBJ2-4	TGTGCCAGCAGCTTAACAGCGGGAGGCGTCAAAAACATTCAGTACTTC	CASSLTAGGVKNIQYF
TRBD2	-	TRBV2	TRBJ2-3	TGTGCCAGCAGCCCCAGGCTAGCGGGAGACACAGATACGCAGTATTTT	CASSPRLAGDTDTQYF
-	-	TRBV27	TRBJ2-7	TGTGCCAGCAGGACTAGAAACTCCTACGAGCAGTACTTC	CASRTRNSYEQYF
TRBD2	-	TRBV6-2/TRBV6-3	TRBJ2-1	TGTGCCAGCAGCTCCGGGACTAGCGGGGATGAGCAGTTCTTC	CASSSGTSGDEQFF
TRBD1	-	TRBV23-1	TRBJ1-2	TGCGCCAGCAGTAACGACAGGGGGAACTATGGCTACACCTTC	CASSNDRGNYGYTF
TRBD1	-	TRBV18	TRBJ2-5	TGTGCCAGCTCCCCACAGGGGGCCCAAGAGACCCAGTACTTC	CASSPQGAQETQYF
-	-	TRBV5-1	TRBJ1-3	TGCGCCAGCAGCTCAGGGGCCTCTGGAAACACCATATATTTT	CASSSGASGNTIYF
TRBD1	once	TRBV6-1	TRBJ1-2	TGTGCCAGCAGTGATGTATGGACAGGGCTCTGGGGCTACACCTTC	CASSDVWTGLWGYTF
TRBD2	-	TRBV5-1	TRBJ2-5	TGCGCCAGCAGCTTGTCAGCGGGGCCTGGCCAAGAGACCCAGTACTTC	CASSLSAGPGQETQYF
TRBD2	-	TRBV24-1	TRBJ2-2	TGTGCCACCACAGGGACTAGGGGGACCGGGGAGCTGTTTTTT	CATTGTRGTGELFF
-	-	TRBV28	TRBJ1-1	TGTGCCAGCAGTTTAAACGGTGCAGGGGAAAATGAAGCTTTCTTT	CASSLNGAGENEAFF
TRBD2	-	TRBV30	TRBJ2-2	TGTGCCTGGAGTGGGGCGGCCGGGCTAGCGGGGGTGCGGCTGTTTTTT	CAWSGAAGLAGVRLFF
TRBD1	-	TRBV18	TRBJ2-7	TGTGCCAGCTCACCAATTAAGGGGGCGTTGGGGGAGCAGTACTTC	CASSPIKGALGEQYF
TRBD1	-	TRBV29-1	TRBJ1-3	TGCAGCGCTGACCGGACAGGGACCGGAAACACCATATATTTT	CSADRTGTGNTIYF
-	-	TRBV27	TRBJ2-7	TGTGCCAGCAGTTGGAGCAGAGGTGGCGAGCAGTACTTC	CASSWSRGGEQYF
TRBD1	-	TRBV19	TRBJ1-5	TGTGCCAGTAGTATTGGGACAGGGATGATGAGTCAGCCCCAGCATTTT	CASSIGTGMMSQPQHF
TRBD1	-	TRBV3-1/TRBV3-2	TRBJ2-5	TGTGCCAGCAGCTCCGGGACAGGTCAGGGGACCCAGTACTTC	CASSSGTGQGTQYF
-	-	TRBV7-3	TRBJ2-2	TGTGCCAGCAGCTTAATTCAGGCGGGGTCCGGCGGGGAGCTGTTTTTT	CASSLIQAGSGGELFF
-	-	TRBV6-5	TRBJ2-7	TGTGCCAGCAGTTACGCAATAGGGGGCTACGAGCAGTACTTC	CASSYAIGGYEQYF
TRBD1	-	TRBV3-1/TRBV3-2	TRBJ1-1	TGTGCCAGCAGCCAAGGGACAGGGATTGAAGCTTTCTTT	CASSQGTGIEAFF
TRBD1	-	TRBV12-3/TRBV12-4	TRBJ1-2	TGTGCCAGCAGGAGACAGGGCGCAGGAGGGGGGACCTTC	CASRRQGAGGGTF
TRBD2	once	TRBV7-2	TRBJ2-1	TGTGCCAGCAGTCGGACTAGCGGGACCTCCAATGAGCAGTTCTTC	CASSRTSGTSNEQFF
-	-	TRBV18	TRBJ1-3	TGTGCCAGCTCACGAAACTCGGTATCCGGAAACACCATATATTTT	CASSRNSVSGNTIYF